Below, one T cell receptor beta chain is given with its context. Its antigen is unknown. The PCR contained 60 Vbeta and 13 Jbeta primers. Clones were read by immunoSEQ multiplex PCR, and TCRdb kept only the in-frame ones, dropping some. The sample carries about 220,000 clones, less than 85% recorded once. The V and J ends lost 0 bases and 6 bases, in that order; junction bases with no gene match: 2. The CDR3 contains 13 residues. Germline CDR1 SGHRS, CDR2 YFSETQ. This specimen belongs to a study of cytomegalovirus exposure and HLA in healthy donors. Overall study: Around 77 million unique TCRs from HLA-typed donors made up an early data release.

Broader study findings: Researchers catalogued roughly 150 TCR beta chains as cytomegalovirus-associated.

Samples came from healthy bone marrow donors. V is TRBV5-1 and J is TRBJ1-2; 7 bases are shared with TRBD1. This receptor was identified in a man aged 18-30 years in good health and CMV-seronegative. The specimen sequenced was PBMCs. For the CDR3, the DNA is TGCGCCAGCAGCTTGGGGGGGACAGATGGCTACACCTTC. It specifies CASSLGGTDGYTF.